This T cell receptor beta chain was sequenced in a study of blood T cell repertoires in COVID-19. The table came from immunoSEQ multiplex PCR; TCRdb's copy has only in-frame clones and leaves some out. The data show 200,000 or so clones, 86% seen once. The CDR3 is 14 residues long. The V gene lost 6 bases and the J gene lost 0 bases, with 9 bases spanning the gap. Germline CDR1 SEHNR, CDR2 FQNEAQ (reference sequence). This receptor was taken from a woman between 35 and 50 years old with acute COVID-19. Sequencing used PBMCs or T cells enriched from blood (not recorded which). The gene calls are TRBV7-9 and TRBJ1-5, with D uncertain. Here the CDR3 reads CASSYKDSNQPQHF. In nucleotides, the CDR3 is TGTGCCAGCAGTTACAAAGATAGCAATCAGCCCCAGCATTTT.